These 20 T cell receptor beta chains were all obtained from the same sample, sequenced in a study of blood T cell repertoires in COVID-19 (dated by TCRdb to 2018 to 2020). Library generation was performed with the immunoSEQ multiplex PCR assay. Held by TCRdb, this immuneACCESS table contains in-frame sequences only and omits some clones. Under half of the omission traces to an unresolved V gene where checked; the cause of the rest is unknown. The sample data list roughly 340,000 clones, and around nine tenths of these were observed just once. The ten largest clones capture about 3.5% of the sample. Sequenced: peripheral blood. These receptors all come from a woman under 30 who had recovered from COVID-19.

V gene TRBV7-9 combines with J gene TRBJ1-2, with D maybe TRBD1 (5 bases). CDR1 and CDR2 from the germline V gene are SEHNR and FQNEAQ (reference sequence). V was trimmed by 1 base and J by 2 bases, leaving 11 bases between them. CDR3 size: 15 residues. CDR3 coding DNA: TGTGCCAGCAGCTTAGGCGGAGGGGCCAACTATGGCTACACCTTC. Encoded protein: CASSLGGGANYGYTF.

The chain links TRBV18 to TRBJ2-5; TRBD1 matches 7 bases. This CDR3 comprises 14 residues. Losses at the gene ends were 4 bases for V and 4 bases for J; bases not matched to a gene: 6. CDR1 is KGHSH, CDR2 LQKENI, per germline. DNA of the CDR3: TGTGCCAGCTCACAAACAGGGGTAGGAGAGACCCAGTACTTC. Translation gives CASSQTGVGETQYF. The full variable domain, with the rest looked up from reference TRBV18 and TRBJ2-5, is NAGVMQNPRHLVRRRGQEARLRCSPMKGHSHVYWYRQLPEEGLKFMVYLQKENIIDESGMPKERFSAEFPKEGPSILRIQQVVRGDSAAYFCASSQTGVGETQYFGPGTRLLVL.

This chain joins TRBV6-2 or TRBV6-3 and TRBJ2-5; TRBD2 aligns across 15 bases. V gave up 5 bases and J gave up 5 bases; unmatched junction bases: 9. CDR1 and CDR2 (germline): MNHEY, SVGEGT. The CDR3 contains 17 residues. As DNA, the CDR3 is TGTGCCAGCAGTGACAGGACTAGCGGGAGGGCCGACGAGACCCAGTACTTC. Translating gives CASSDRTSGRADETQYF.

J is TRBJ2-3 and V is TRBV19; possible D gene TRBD1, 7 bases. The V gene lost 3 bases and the J gene lost 4 bases, with 14 bases spanning the gap. CDR3 size: 15 residues. Germline CDR1 and CDR2: LNHDA and SQIVND (reference sequence). The CDR3 reads CASSIVGGGADTQYF. DNA for the CDR3: TGTGCCAGTAGTATCGTAGGGGGCGGGGCAGATACGCAGTATTTT.

This chain links TRBV6-1 with TRBJ1-5; maybe TRBD1 (5 bases). This CDR3 spans 15 amino acids. Germline V CDR1 and CDR2: MNHNS, SASEGT. V was clipped by 2 bases and J by 0 bases, with 8 bases between them. The CDR3 DNA is TGTGCCAGCAGTGAACGGGGGTATAGCAATCAGCCCCAGCATTTT. This codes for CASSERGYSNQPQHF.

The V call is TRBV27, the J call TRBJ1-3; possible D gene TRBD1, 5 bases. CDR1 is MNHEY and CDR2 is SMNVEV in the germline V gene (reference sequence). The CDR3 covers 15 residues. V gave up 6 bases and J gave up 0 bases, with 12 bases separating them. CDR3 DNA sequence: TGTGCCAGCAGCAGGAGACAGTCCTCTGGAAACACCATATATTTT. As protein: CASSRRQSSGNTIYF.

The V call is TRBV7-9, the J call TRBJ2-6; TRBD1 is a possible D gene (6 bases). The V and J ends lost 8 bases and 3 bases respectively, with 14 bases between them. The CDR3 extends over 15 amino acids. Germline V gene data show CDR1 as SEHNR and CDR2 as FQNEAQ (reference sequence). CDR3 sequence (DNA): TGTGCCAGCCGCCCAGGGGCATATGGGGCCAACGTCCTGACTTTC. Its protein is CASRPGAYGANVLTF.

This clone was seen just once. This rearrangement joins TRBV27 to TRBJ1-5, with unresolved D. CDR1 and CDR2 from the germline V gene are MNHEY and SMNVEV (reference sequence). This CDR3 is 14 amino acids long. V lost 2 bases and J lost 3, with 8 bases in between. The CDR3 loop reads CASSLRVTNQPQHF. The DNA for the CDR3 is TGTGCCAGCAGTTTACGGGTTACCAATCAGCCCCAGCATTTT.

The V and J genes are TRBV6-2 or TRBV6-3 and TRBJ2-5, with TRBD2 identical over 12 bases. Germline CDR1 is MNHEY and CDR2 is SVGEGT. The length of the CDR3 is 16 residues. Trimming took 0 bases from V and 4 from J; bases not matched to a gene: 3. As DNA, the CDR3 is TGTGCCAGCAGTTACTCGACTAGCGGGAGTTCAGAGACCCAGTACTTC. This gives the protein CASSYSTSGSSETQYF.

This chain links TRBV5-1 with TRBJ1-2; 7 bases fit TRBD1. Losses at the gene ends were 0 bases for V and 4 bases for J; bases not matched to a gene: 9. The CDR3 has 16 residues. Per germline, CDR1 SGHRS and CDR2 YFSETQ. CDR3 coding DNA: TGCGCCAGCAGCTTGGGCGGGCAGGGGGGTAGCTATGGCTACACCTTC. Its protein is CASSLGGQGGSYGYTF. Based on the CDR3 plus reference TRBV5-1 and TRBJ1-2, the full variable domain is KAGVTQTPRYLIKTRGQQVTLSCSPISGHRSVSWYQQTPGQGLQFLFEYFSETQRNKGNFPGRFSGRQFSNSRSEMNVSTLELGDSALYLCASSLGGQGGSYGYTFGSGTRLTVV.

The rearrangement links TRBV10-1 to TRBJ1-1; possibly TRBD1 for D (5 bases). Germline CDR1 and CDR2: WNHNN and SYGVQD (reference sequence). The CDR3 loop spans 14 amino acids. V gave up 0 bases and J gave up 8 bases, with 13 bases separating them. Here the CDR3 DNA reads TGCGCCAGCAGTGAGTCCAGGGAAGGAGTGGAAGCTTTCTTT. Its protein is CASSESREGVEAFF.

This clone is a singleton in its sample. The chain carries TRBV10-3 and TRBJ2-1; 8 positions agree with TRBD1. Germline trimming cut 2 bases from V and 0 bases from J; bases unmatched to any gene: 9. Looked up from germline, CDR1 is ENHRY and CDR2 is SYGVKD. The CDR3 covers 18 residues. The CDR3, as DNA: TGTGCCATCAGTGAGGCGACAGGGGTGGAGGGCTCCTACAATGAGCAGTTCTTC. Protein: CAISEATGVEGSYNEQFF.

The rearrangement uses TRBV5-1 and TRBJ1-1; 12 positions agree with TRBD1. Germline CDR1 SGHRS, CDR2 YFSETQ. This CDR3 spans 16 amino acids. V was clipped by 4 bases and J by 5 bases; unmatched bases: 9. CDR3 nucleotides: TGCGCCAGCAGCCACGGGACAGGGGGCGGTTTGACTGAAGCTTTCTTT. It specifies CASSHGTGGGLTEAFF.

This chain joins TRBV5-5 and TRBJ1-1; D unclear. Germline loops: CDR1 SGHKS, CDR2 YYEKEE (reference sequence). Trimming pared 2 bases from V and 2 bases from J, leaving 4 bases between. The CDR3 totals 12 residues. The CDR3 DNA reads as TGTGCCAGCAGCTTTTATAACACTGAAGCTTTCTTT. It translates to CASSFYNTEAFF. Drawing the rest from reference TRBV5-5 and TRBJ1-1, the complete variable domain is DAGVTQSPTHLIKTRGQQVTLRCSPISGHKSVSWYQQVLGQGPQFIFQYYEKEERGRGNFPDRFSARQFPNYSSELNVNALLLGDSALYLCASSFYNTEAFFGQGTRLTVV.

V gene TRBV9 combines with J gene TRBJ1-3; D possibly corresponds to TRBD1 (5 bases). CDR3 length equals 13 residues. V was shortened by 5 bases and J by 7 bases, with 13 bases between the two germline ends. The germline V gene has CDR1 SGDLS and CDR2 YYNGEE. CDR3 in amino acids: CASSGVGGNTIYF. The CDR3 nucleotides are TGTGCCAGCAGTGGAGTGGGGGGGAACACCATATATTTT.

V gene TRBV9 combines with J gene TRBJ2-3; tentatively, D is TRBD2 (5 bases). CDR3 length: 15 residues. Germline V lookup: CDR1 SGDLS, CDR2 YYNGEE. V lost 4 bases to trimming and J lost 3 bases, with 15 bases between them. CDR3 residues: CASSLSGTTTDTQYF. CDR3 in DNA: TGTGCCAGCAGCCTGAGCGGTACGACTACAGATACGCAGTATTTT.

This chain joins TRBV19 and TRBJ2-2; no clear D. V lost 2 bases and J 4 bases, leaving 11 bases between the germline ends. The germline CDR1 and CDR2 sequences are LNHDA and SQIVND (reference sequence). The CDR3 is 15 amino acids. For the CDR3, the DNA is TGTGCCAGTAGTATAAAAACAAGAGGCACCGGGGAGCTGTTTTTT. Amino acids: CASSIKTRGTGELFF.

This clone has just one count. The genes are TRBV29-1 and TRBJ1-2; D uncertain. Trimming took off 7 bases at V and 6 bases at J, with 15 bases between the two ends. The germline V gene has CDR1 SQVTM and CDR2 ANQGSEA. The CDR3 has 12 residues. DNA for the CDR3: TGCAGCGCCTCGCGGCTAGATGATGGCTACACCTTC. Its protein is CSASRLDDGYTF.

The chain recombines TRBV11-3 with TRBJ1-1; tentatively, D is TRBD1 (6 bases). CDR1 is SGHNT, CDR2 YENEEA, per germline. V was cut by 0 bases and J by 3 bases, with 17 bases left in between. The CDR3 is 17 amino acids. The CDR3 sequence: CASSLDTVGTTDTEAFF. Here the CDR3 DNA reads TGTGCCAGCAGCTTAGATACAGTCGGGACAACAGACACTGAAGCTTTCTTT.

Turning to this clone: Other DNA sequences in the sample encode the same CDR3. The chain combines TRBV7-9 with TRBJ1-5; the D gene is possibly TRBD1 (5 bases). Germline CDR1 reads SEHNR; CDR2 reads FQNEAQ (reference sequence). The CDR3 is made up of 16 amino acids. Trimming stripped 1 base from V and 2 bases from J, with 12 bases between. The CDR3 sequence: CASSLGQGAGNQPQHF. CDR3 sequence (DNA): TGTGCCAGCAGCTTAGGCCAGGGTGCCGGCAATCAGCCCCAGCATTTT.